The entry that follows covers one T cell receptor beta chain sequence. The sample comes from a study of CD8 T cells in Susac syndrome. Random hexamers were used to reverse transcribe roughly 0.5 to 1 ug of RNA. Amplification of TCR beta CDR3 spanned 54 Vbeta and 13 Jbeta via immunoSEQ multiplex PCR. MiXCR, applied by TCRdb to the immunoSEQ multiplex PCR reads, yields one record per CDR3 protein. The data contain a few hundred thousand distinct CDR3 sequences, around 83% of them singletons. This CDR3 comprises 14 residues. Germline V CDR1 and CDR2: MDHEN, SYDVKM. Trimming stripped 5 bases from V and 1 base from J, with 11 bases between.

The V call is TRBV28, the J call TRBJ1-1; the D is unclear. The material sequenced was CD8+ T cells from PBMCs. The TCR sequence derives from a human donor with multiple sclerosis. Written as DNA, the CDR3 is TGTGCCAGCAGTGCCAGGTCCTGGAACACTGAAGCTTTCTTT. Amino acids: CASSARSWNTEAFF.